Below, 25 T cell receptor beta chains from the same sample are listed, as sequenced in a study of cytomegalovirus exposure and HLA in healthy donors (dated by TCRdb to 2017 to 2019). Library method: the immunoSEQ multiplex PCR assay. TCRdb retrieved this table from immuneACCESS and kept in-frame rearrangements only. Not all clones are present; in checked studies, unresolved V genes account for under half, and no reason is known for the remainder. This sample lists around 140,000 clones; 85% to 90% were detected once. Around 10% of the sample belongs to the ten largest clones. Sequenced sample: PBMCs. Source of these receptors: a man aged 18 to 30 in good health and CMV-seropositive.

J is TRBJ1-3 and V is TRBV28; TRBD1 might be the D (6 bases). The CDR3 sequence is 13 residues long. Germline lookup yields CDR1 MDHEN and CDR2 SYDVKM. The ends were cut back, 7 bases at V and 4 bases at J, with 11 bases in the middle. CDR3 DNA: TGTGCCAGCATCGGGGACATAGGAAACACCATATATTTT. It translates to CASIGDIGNTIYF.

This rearrangement joins TRBV6-6 to TRBJ2-7, with D possibly matching TRBD2 (6 bases). Trimming cost V 6 bases and J 2 bases, with 17 bases left between them. The CDR3 loop spans 15 amino acids. Germline loops: CDR1 MNHNY, CDR2 SVGAGI (reference sequence). CDR3 protein: CASRRQAGTPYEQYF. The CDR3 DNA sequence: TGTGCCAGCAGACGCCAGGCGGGGACCCCCTACGAGCAGTACTTC.

The rearrangement uses TRBV11-2 and TRBJ2-3; 8 bases match TRBD2. The germline V gene encodes CDR1 SGHAT and CDR2 FQNNGV. The CDR3 extends over 16 amino acids. V gave up 1 base and J gave up 2 bases; unmatched junction bases: 5. The DNA of the CDR3 is TGTGCCAGCAGCTTAGGCGAGCGGGGGTCCACAGATACGCAGTATTTT. Amino acids: CASSLGERGSTDTQYF.

Details on this clone: One junction end does not reproduce the germline sequence, and a read error may be involved. V is TRBV27 and J is TRBJ2-2; D unclear. This CDR3 spans 12 amino acids. Germline-derived CDR1 and CDR2 are MNHEY and SMNVEV (reference sequence). This CDR3 reads CASSSDTWELFF. CDR3 bases: TGTGCCAGCAGTTCAGACACCTGGGAGCTGTTTTTT.

This clone showed up just a few times. The chain combines TRBV10-1 with TRBJ2-7; D is undetermined. The germline V gene encodes CDR1 WNHNN and CDR2 SYGVQD (reference sequence). There are 13 residues in the CDR3. V was clipped by 4 bases and J by 1 base, with 8 bases between them. The CDR3 reads CASSGAQSYEQYF. As DNA, the CDR3 is TGCGCCAGCAGTGGGGCCCAGTCCTACGAGCAGTACTTC.

In its sample, this clone was seen a few times. The chain is built from TRBV5-1 and TRBJ2-3, with 9 nucleotides matching TRBD1. The CDR3 is made up of 16 amino acids. Germline CDR1 and CDR2: SGHRS and YFSETQ. The V and J ends lost 3 bases and 4 bases, in that order; junction bases with no gene match: 9. CDR3 sequence: CASSYTGGLLADTQYF. CDR3 in DNA: TGCGCCAGCAGCTACACAGGGGGCCTTCTCGCAGATACGCAGTATTTT.

V and J are TRBV7-8 and TRBJ2-7; a weak D match, TRBD2 (5 bases). V lost 3 bases to trimming and J lost 5 bases, with 11 bases between them. The germline V gene has CDR1 SGHVS and CDR2 FQNEAQ. This CDR3 is 13 amino acids long. This chain's CDR3 is CASSFDSDNEQYF. Here the CDR3 DNA reads TGTGCCAGCAGCTTTGATAGCGACAACGAGCAGTACTTC.

The J gene is TRBJ2-3, the V gene TRBV29-1, with 8 bases that match TRBD2. With 2 bases clipped from V and 5 bases from J, the junction kept 6 bases outside the gene matches. Germline V gene lookup returns CDR1 SQVTM and CDR2 ANQGSEA. The CDR3 spans 14 residues. The CDR3 nucleotides are TGCAGCGTTGAACCGGGGGGGGCCGGAGATACGCAGTATTTT. Translated: CSVEPGGAGDTQYF.

This chain uses TRBV18 with TRBJ1-2, with D possibly TRBD1 on 6 matching bases. In germline, CDR1 is KGHSH, CDR2 LQKENI. There are 15 residues in the CDR3. Between the trimmed V and J ends, which lost 2 bases and 7 bases, there was a span of 17 bases. The CDR3 DNA is TGTGCCAGCTCACCAGAGCAGGGGCAGAGAGGTGGCTACACCTTC. Its protein product is CASSPEQGQRGGYTF. The entire variable domain, with the rest obtained from reference TRBV18 and TRBJ1-2, is as follows: NAGVMQNPRHLVRRRGQEARLRCSPMKGHSHVYWYRQLPEEGLKFMVYLQKENIIDESGMPKERFSAEFPKEGPSILRIQQVVRGDSAAYFCASSPEQGQRGGYTFGSGTRLTVV.

This CDR3 is CASSLVPGSRYGYTF. The DNA of the CDR3 is TGCGCCAGCAGCTTGGTCCCGGGATCCCGGTATGGCTACACCTTC. The chain couples TRBV5-1 to TRBJ1-2; D is ambiguous. From germline, CDR1 is SGHRS and CDR2 YFSETQ. The CDR3 is made up of 15 amino acids. Trimming stripped 0 bases from V and 5 bases from J, with 14 bases between. Based on the CDR3 plus reference TRBV5-1 and TRBJ1-2, the full variable domain is KAGVTQTPRYLIKTRGQQVTLSCSPISGHRSVSWYQQTPGQGLQFLFEYFSETQRNKGNFPGRFSGRQFSNSRSEMNVSTLELGDSALYLCASSLVPGSRYGYTFGSGTRLTVV.

V gene TRBV27 combines with J gene TRBJ2-7; possible D gene TRBD1, 6 bases. The CDR3 spans 14 residues. CDR1 and CDR2 (germline): MNHEY, SMNVEV (reference sequence). V was trimmed by 5 bases and J by 0 bases, leaving 11 bases between them. CDR3 sequence reads: CASSRQDRSYEQYF. In DNA form, the CDR3 reads TGTGCCAGCAGTAGACAGGACCGCTCCTACGAGCAGTACTTC.

The chain recombines TRBV28 with TRBJ2-7; 8 positions agree with TRBD2. The CDR3 has 16 amino acids. The V segment lost 7 bases and the J segment 7 bases; nucleotides outside the gene matches: 18. CDR1 is MDHEN and CDR2 is SYDVKM in the germline V gene. The CDR3 DNA reads TGTGCCAGCAACATGGTAGCGGGAACCCCCTCGGGTGAGCAGTACTTC. Residues: CASNMVAGTPSGEQYF.

The chain uses TRBV2 and TRBJ2-3; D is perhaps TRBD2 (5 bases). Trimming took off 4 bases at V and 2 bases at J, with 13 bases between the two ends. Germline CDR1 is SNHLY and CDR2 is FYNNEI. CDR3 length equals 15 residues. CDR3 sequence (DNA): TGTGCCAGCAGTGGCCTAGCTGGGGACACAGATACGCAGTATTTT. It yields the protein CASSGLAGDTDTQYF. Looking up the rest from reference TRBV2 and TRBJ2-3 gives the full variable domain: EPEVTQTPSHQVTQMGQEVILRCVPISNHLYFYWYRQILGQKVEFLVSFYNNEISEKSEIFDDQFSVERPDGSNFTLKIRSTKLEDSAMYFCASSGLAGDTDTQYFGPGTRLTVL.

V gene TRBV19 combines with J gene TRBJ2-7; D might be TRBD1 (6 bases). The germline V and J ends were trimmed by 5 bases and 5 bases, with 16 bases remaining between them. Germline V gene lookup returns CDR1 LNHDA and CDR2 SQIVND (reference sequence). This CDR3 is built from 14 residues. The CDR3 protein is CASSVQGSPNEQYF. The CDR3 DNA follows: TGTGCCAGTAGTGTACAGGGATCCCCCAACGAGCAGTACTTC.

This chain links TRBV30 with TRBJ1-2, with D perhaps TRBD1 (5 bases). Per the germline V gene, CDR1 is GTSNPN and CDR2 is SVGIG (reference sequence). This CDR3 contains 13 residues. The V end was cut by 3 bases, the J end by 3 bases, with 11 bases between. This chain's CDR3 is CAWRQGYDYGYTF. CDR3 DNA sequence: TGTGCCTGGAGGCAGGGTTACGACTATGGCTACACCTTC.

The gene calls are TRBV6-5 and TRBJ1-2; TRBD1 matches at 7 bases. Germline assignment: CDR1 MNHEY and CDR2 SVGAGI. The CDR3 spans 13 residues. With V trimmed by 6 bases and J by 8 bases, 9 bases remained unmatched. Here the CDR3 reads CASRATGFGGYTF. The CDR3 coding sequence is TGTGCCAGCAGAGCGACAGGGTTCGGCGGCTACACCTTC.

This clone has just one count. Other DNA sequences in this sample translate to the same CDR3. V gene TRBV9 combines with J gene TRBJ2-3; TRBD1 aligns across 9 bases. Germline loops: CDR1 SGDLS, CDR2 YYNGEE. With V trimmed by 0 bases and J by 5 bases, 7 bases remained unmatched. The CDR3 runs 16 residues. CDR3 residues: CASSVGGTGRGDTQYF. The CDR3 bases are TGTGCCAGCAGCGTAGGTGGGACAGGGAGGGGAGATACGCAGTATTTT.

In this sample, this clone turned up a few times. The rearrangement joins TRBV19 to TRBJ1-3; D perhaps matches TRBD1 (5 bases). The germline CDR1 and CDR2 sequences are LNHDA and SQIVND (reference sequence). CDR3 length equals 16 residues. The ends were cut back, 9 bases at V and 0 bases at J, with 18 bases in the middle. The DNA of the CDR3 is TGTGCCAGCCGAATTCAGGGTGCAAGCTCTGGAAACACCATATATTTT. This codes for CASRIQGASSGNTIYF.

The gene calls are TRBV18 and TRBJ2-7; 8 bases are a match to TRBD2. This CDR3 contains 16 residues. V lost 3 bases, J lost 3 bases, and 10 bases stayed unmatched. Germline CDR1 reads KGHSH; CDR2 reads LQKENI. The CDR3 DNA sequence: TGTGCCAGCTCACCTACCGGGGGGGGTCCAAACTACGAGCAGTACTTC. Amino acids: CASSPTGGGPNYEQYF.

V and J are TRBV29-1 and TRBJ2-2; 8 bases are a match to TRBD1. Germline V gives CDR1 SQVTM, CDR2 ANQGSEA. CDR3 length equals 17 residues. Unmatched junction bases numbered 10, after V lost 4 bases and J lost 0 bases. The CDR3 sequence is CSVGADGQGPNTGELFF. CDR3 DNA sequence: TGCAGCGTTGGGGCAGACGGACAGGGTCCGAACACCGGGGAGCTGTTTTTT.

The chain carries TRBV15 and TRBJ2-2; D call uncertain. The CDR3 consists of 13 residues. In germline, CDR1 is LNHNV, CDR2 YYDKDF (reference sequence). Trimming took 5 bases from V and 2 from J, leaving 6 bases between them. CDR3 protein: CATSLTNTGELFF. Here the CDR3 DNA reads TGTGCCACCAGCCTAACTAACACCGGGGAGCTGTTTTTT. The full variable domain, with the rest looked up from reference TRBV15 and TRBJ2-2, is DAMVIQNPRYQVTQFGKPVTLSCSQTLNHNVMYWYQQKSSQAPKLLFHYYDKDFNNEADTPDNFQSRRPNTSFCFLDIRSPGLGDTAMYLCATSLTNTGELFFGEGSRLTVL.

V gene TRBV4-1 combines with J gene TRBJ2-7; 8 bases agree with TRBD1. The CDR3 covers 15 residues. Trimming took 5 bases from V and 0 from J; bases not matched to a gene: 6. Germline V gene lookup returns CDR1 MGHRA and CDR2 YSYEKL. The CDR3 protein is CASSARQGSSYEQYF. CDR3 nucleotide sequence: TGCGCCAGCAGCGCACGACAGGGGTCCTCCTACGAGCAGTACTTC.

This clone was seen more than once but under ten times. This chain joins TRBV6-4 and TRBJ2-1; 9 nucleotides match TRBD2. Germline loops: CDR1 MRHNA, CDR2 SNTAGT. The length of the CDR3 is 14 residues. The V and J ends lost 4 bases and 7 bases, in that order; junction bases with no gene match: 5. CDR3 residues: CASSGNLAGNEQFF. The CDR3 coding sequence is TGTGCCAGCAGTGGAAACCTAGCGGGAAATGAGCAGTTCTTC.

This CDR3 reads CASSPQATVNTEAFF. The CDR3 DNA reads as TGTGCCAGCAGCCCCCAGGCGACGGTGAACACTGAAGCTTTCTTT. This chain joins TRBV11-2 and TRBJ1-1; D ambiguous. Germline V lookup: CDR1 SGHAT, CDR2 FQNNGV. CDR3 length equals 15 residues. The V end lost 5 bases, the J end lost 0 bases, and 13 bases lay between the germline ends.

The chain links TRBV28 to TRBJ1-1, with 8 bases aligning to TRBD1. The CDR3 contains 13 residues. Germline V lookup: CDR1 MDHEN, CDR2 SYDVKM. V shed 7 bases, J shed 1 base, and the junction held 2 bases outside the gene matches. The CDR3 here is CASIDRGNTEAFF. For the CDR3, the DNA is TGTGCCAGCATCGACAGGGGGAACACTGAAGCTTTCTTT.